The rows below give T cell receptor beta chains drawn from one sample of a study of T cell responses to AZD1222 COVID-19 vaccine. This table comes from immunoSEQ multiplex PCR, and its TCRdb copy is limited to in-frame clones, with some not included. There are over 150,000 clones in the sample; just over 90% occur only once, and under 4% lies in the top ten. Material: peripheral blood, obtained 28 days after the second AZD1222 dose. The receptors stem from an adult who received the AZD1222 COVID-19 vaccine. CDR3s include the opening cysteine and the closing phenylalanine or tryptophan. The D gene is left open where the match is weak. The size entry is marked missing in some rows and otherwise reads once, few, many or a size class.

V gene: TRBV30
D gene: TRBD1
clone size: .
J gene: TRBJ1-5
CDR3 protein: CAWSAGQGNQPQHF
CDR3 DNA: TGTGCCTGGAGCGCGGGACAGGGAAATCAGCCCCAGCATTTT

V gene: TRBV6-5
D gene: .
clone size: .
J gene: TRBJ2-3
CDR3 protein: CASSIAGQADTQYF
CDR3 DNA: TGTGCCAGCAGTATAGCGGGACAGGCAGATACGCAGTATTTT

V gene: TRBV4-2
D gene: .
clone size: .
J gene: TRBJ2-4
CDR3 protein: CASSLRGDIQYF
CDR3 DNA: TGTGCCAGCAGCCTCAGGGGGGACATTCAGTACTTC

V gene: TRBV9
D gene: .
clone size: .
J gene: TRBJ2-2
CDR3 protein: CASSVLAHGELFF
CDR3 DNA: TGTGCCAGCAGCGTTTTAGCGCACGGGGAGCTGTTTTTT

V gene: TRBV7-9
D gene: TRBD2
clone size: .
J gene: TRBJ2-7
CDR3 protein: CASSPFPAGLYEQYF
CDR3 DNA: TGTGCCAGCAGCCCCTTCCCAGCGGGACTCTACGAGCAGTACTTC

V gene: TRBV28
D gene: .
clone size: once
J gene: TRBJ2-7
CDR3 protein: CASSFRWLSYEQYF
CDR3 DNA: TGTGCCAGCAGTTTTAGGTGGCTCTCCTACGAGCAGTACTTC

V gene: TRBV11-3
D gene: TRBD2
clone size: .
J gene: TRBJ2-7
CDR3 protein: CASKGTRGDEQYF
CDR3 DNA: TGTGCCAGCAAAGGGACTAGAGGGGACGAGCAGTACTTC

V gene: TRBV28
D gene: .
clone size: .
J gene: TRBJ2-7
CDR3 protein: CASSLMLGTYEQYF
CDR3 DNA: TGTGCCAGCAGTTTAATGCTAGGGACCTACGAGCAGTACTTC

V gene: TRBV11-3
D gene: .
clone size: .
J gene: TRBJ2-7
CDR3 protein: CASSLAAREQYF
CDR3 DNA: TGTGCCAGCAGCTTAGCCGCGCGCGAGCAGTACTTC

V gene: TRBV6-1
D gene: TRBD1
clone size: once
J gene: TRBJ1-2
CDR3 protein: CASSEMGRGDYGYTF
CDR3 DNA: TGTGCCAGCAGTGAAATGGGCAGGGGGGACTATGGCTACACCTTC

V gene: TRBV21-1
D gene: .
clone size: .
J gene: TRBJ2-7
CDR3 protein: CASSSPALAGNSYEQYF
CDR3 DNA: TGTGCCAGCAGCTCTCCGGCGCTAGCGGGAAACTCCTACGAGCAGTACTTC

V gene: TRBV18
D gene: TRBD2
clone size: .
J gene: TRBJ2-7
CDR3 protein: CASSPTSGSYEQYF
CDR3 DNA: TGTGCCAGCTCTCCGACTAGCGGTTCCTACGAGCAGTACTTC

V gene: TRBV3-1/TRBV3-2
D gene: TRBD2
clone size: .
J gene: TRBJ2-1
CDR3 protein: CASRRSGTSGDLEFF
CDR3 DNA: TGTGCCAGCAGAAGATCCGGGACTAGCGGTGATTTGGAGTTCTTC

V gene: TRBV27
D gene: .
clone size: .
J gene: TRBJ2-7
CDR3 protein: CASSLAGQNYEQYF
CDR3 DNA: TGTGCCAGCAGTTTGGCCGGACAGAACTACGAGCAGTACTTC

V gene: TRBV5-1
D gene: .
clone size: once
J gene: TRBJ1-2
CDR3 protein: CASSLGGTGNYGYTF
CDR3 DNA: TGCGCCAGCAGCTTGGGAGGGACGGGGAACTATGGCTACACCTTC

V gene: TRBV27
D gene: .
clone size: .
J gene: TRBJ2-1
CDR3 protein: CASSRSEAYNEQFF
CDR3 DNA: TGTGCCAGCAGCCGCTCAGAAGCCTACAATGAGCAGTTCTTC

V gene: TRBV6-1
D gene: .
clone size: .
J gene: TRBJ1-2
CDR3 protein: CASSEAEGNYGYTF
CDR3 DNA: TGTGCCAGCAGTGAAGCGGAGGGAAACTATGGCTACACCTTC

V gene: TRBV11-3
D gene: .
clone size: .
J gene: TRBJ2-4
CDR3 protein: CASSGTPAKNIQYF
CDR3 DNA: TGTGCCAGCAGTGGGACACCAGCCAAAAACATTCAGTACTTC

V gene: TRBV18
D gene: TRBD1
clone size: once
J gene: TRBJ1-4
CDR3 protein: CASSTNRGGHEKLFF
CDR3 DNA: TGTGCCAGCTCAACCAACAGGGGCGGGCATGAAAAACTGTTTTTT

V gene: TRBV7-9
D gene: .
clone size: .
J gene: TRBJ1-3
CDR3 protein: CASSLSWQGWTGNTIYF
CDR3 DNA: TGTGCCAGCAGCTTATCGTGGCAGGGGTGGACTGGAAACACCATATATTTT